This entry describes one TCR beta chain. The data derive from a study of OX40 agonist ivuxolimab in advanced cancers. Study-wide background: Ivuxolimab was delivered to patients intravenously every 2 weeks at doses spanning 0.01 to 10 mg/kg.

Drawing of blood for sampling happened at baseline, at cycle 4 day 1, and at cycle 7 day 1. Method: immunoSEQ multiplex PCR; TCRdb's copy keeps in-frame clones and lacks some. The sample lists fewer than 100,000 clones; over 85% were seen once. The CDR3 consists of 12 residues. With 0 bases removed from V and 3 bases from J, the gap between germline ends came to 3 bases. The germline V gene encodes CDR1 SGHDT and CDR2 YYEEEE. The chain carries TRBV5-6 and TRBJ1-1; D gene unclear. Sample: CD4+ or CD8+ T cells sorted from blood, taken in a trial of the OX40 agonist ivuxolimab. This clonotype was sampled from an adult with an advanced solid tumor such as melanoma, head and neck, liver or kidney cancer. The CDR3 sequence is CASSLAYTEAFF. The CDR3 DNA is TGTGCCAGCAGCTTGGCGTACACTGAAGCTTTCTTT.